This entry lists 5 T cell receptor beta chains sequenced from one sample in a study of blood T cell repertoires in COVID-19. Sequencing was performed with immunoSEQ multiplex PCR; in TCRdb, only in-frame clones are kept and a portion is missing. There are about 380,000 clones in the sample; around 89% occur only once, and 1.2% lies in the top ten. Sequenced sample: peripheral blood. The receptors here all came from a man in his forties with acute or convalescent COVID-19.

The gene calls are TRBV7-8 and TRBJ2-7; TRBD1 matches 9 bases. The CDR3 runs 15 residues. After removal of 6 bases from V and 1 base from J, the junction contained 7 bases not matched to a gene. The germline V gene encodes CDR1 SGHVS and CDR2 FQNEAQ. The CDR3 DNA reads TGTGCCAGCAGGCAAGGACAGGGGTGGTCCTACGAGCAGTACTTC. Translating gives CASRQGQGWSYEQYF.

The V and J genes are TRBV28 and TRBJ1-2, with 7 bases lining up with TRBD1. The CDR3 has 13 amino acids. The V and J ends lost 4 bases and 7 bases, in that order; junction bases with no gene match: 6. Germline V gene data show CDR1 as MDHEN and CDR2 as SYDVKM. The CDR3 nucleotides read TGTGCCAGCAGTTCCAGTTACAGGGGTGGCTACACCTTC. This encodes CASSSSYRGGYTF.

The V and J genes are TRBV29-1 and TRBJ2-5; maybe TRBD1 (5 bases). CDR1 is SQVTM and CDR2 is ANQGSEA in the germline V gene. CDR3 length equals 15 residues. The V and J ends lost 5 bases and 5 bases respectively, with 21 bases between them. The CDR3 protein is CSVQTNSGPGETQYF. CDR3 nucleotide sequence: TGCAGCGTTCAAACGAATTCGGGCCCAGGGGAGACCCAGTACTTC.

The chain is built from TRBV29-1 and TRBJ2-1, with a tentative D call TRBD1 (5 bases). V was trimmed by 8 bases and J by 5 bases, leaving 16 bases between them. CDR3 size: 13 residues. The germline gives CDR1 SQVTM, CDR2 ANQGSEA. CDR3 sequence (DNA): TGCAGCCCCATTTTGTGGGGCAACAATGAGCAGTTCTTC. Amino acid sequence: CSPILWGNNEQFF.

The rearrangement links TRBV20-1 to TRBJ2-1; 9 nucleotides line up with TRBD2. The V and J ends lost 2 bases and 12 bases, in that order; junction bases with no gene match: 2. The V gene's germline CDR1 is DFQATT and CDR2 SNEGSKA (reference sequence). The CDR3 is 11 residues long. This CDR3 is CSARLAGRQFF. CDR3 bases: TGCAGTGCTAGACTAGCGGGGAGGCAGTTCTTC.